The rows below give T cell receptor beta chains drawn from one sample of a study of spatial heterogeneity in lung cancer. TCRdb reanalysed the 5' RACE reads using MiXCR and keeps one entry per CDR3 protein. The sample lists around 98,000 distinct CDR3 sequences, around 19% occurring once. Sequences were derived from PBMCs, sampled at follow-up. The source of these receptors is a male donor with early-stage non-small cell lung cancer. Both conserved end residues are part of each CDR3. Fields, in order: D gene, clone size, V gene, CDR3 length, J gene, CDR3 DNA, CDR3 protein. D genes are given only for firm matches. Rows give clone size only sometimes, using once, few, many, or a class for an expanded clone.

-,few,TRBV3-1,14,TRBJ1-1,TGTGCCAGCACCCTCCGGGGGCAGGGGACTGAAGCTTTCTTT,CASTLRGQGTEAFF
-,-,TRBV7-9,16,TRBJ2-2,TGTGCCAGCAGCTTAGAGCCGGGCCTCAATACCGGGGAGCTGTTTTTT,CASSLEPGLNTGELFF
-,few,TRBV7-2,13,TRBJ2-7,TGTGCCAGCAGCTCCAGACAGACCTACGAGCAGTACTTC,CASSSRQTYEQYF
-,few,TRBV30,12,TRBJ2-7,TGTGCCTGGAGTCTCGCAGTTTACGAGCAGTACTTC,CAWSLAVYEQYF
-,-,TRBV9,15,TRBJ2-1,TGTGCCAGCAGCGTAGACGGGGTCTCCTACAATGAGCAGTTCTTC,CASSVDGVSYNEQFF
-,few,TRBV29-1,14,TRBJ2-1,TGCAGCGTTGTCACGGGGGGCGGCTACAATGAGCAGTTCTTC,CSVVTGGGYNEQFF
TRBD2,many,TRBV4-3,17,TRBJ2-3,TGCGCCAGCAGCCCCACAGTGGTGCGGGGGGTCCGAGATACGCAGTATTTT,CASSPTVVRGVRDTQYF
-,-,TRBV30,17,TRBJ2-2,TGTGCCTGGAATAGACTAGACAGGGCCCTTGACACCGGGGAGCTGTTTTTT,CAWNRLDRALDTGELFF
-,-,TRBV19,15,TRBJ1-5,TGTGCCAGTAGTATGTCACTAAGGAGCAATCAGCCCCAGCATTTT,CASSMSLRSNQPQHF
TRBD1,-,TRBV20-1,15,TRBJ2-7,TGCAGTGCTAGAGTTGGGACAGGCGGATCCTACGAGCAGTACTTC,CSARVGTGGSYEQYF
-,many,TRBV7-9,14,TRBJ1-2,TGTGCCAGCAGCTTAGAAACGGCAAACTATGGCTACACCTTC,CASSLETANYGYTF
-,many,TRBV7-6,13,TRBJ2-5,TGTGCCAGCAGTCGCCAGGGGATGGAGACCCAGTACTTC,CASSRQGMETQYF
TRBD1,-,TRBV29-1,13,TRBJ2-7,TGCAGCGTGGCCGACAGGGGTTCCTACGAGCAGTACTTC,CSVADRGSYEQYF
-,many,TRBV6-5,16,TRBJ2-3,TGTGCCAGCAGTTACTCGTTGGTAAGAAGCACAGATACGCAGTATTTT,CASSYSLVRSTDTQYF
TRBD1,few,TRBV30,15,TRBJ1-5,TGTGCCTGGAGAGGGACAGGGGGGAGCAATCAGCCCCAGCATTTT,CAWRGTGGSNQPQHF
-,-,TRBV6-2/TRBV6-3,12,TRBJ1-5,TGTGCCACCTCGGACACCTATCAGCCCCAGCATTTT,CATSDTYQPQHF
-,few,TRBV20-1,12,TRBJ1-3,TGCAGTGCTCAGGCCTCTGGAAACACCATATATTTT,CSAQASGNTIYF
-,-,TRBV20-1,15,TRBJ2-1,TGCAGTGCTAGAGATTCGGACTTGAACTACAATGAGCAGTTCTTC,CSARDSDLNYNEQFF
-,once,TRBV27,15,TRBJ1-6,TGTGCCAGCCGACCAGGACAGACCTATAATTCACCCCTCCACTTT,CASRPGQTYNSPLHF
TRBD2,-,TRBV20-1,14,TRBJ2-7,TGCAGTGCAAACCCCCTAGCGGGAAGGTACGAGCAGTACTTC,CSANPLAGRYEQYF
TRBD1,-,TRBV14,16,TRBJ2-1,TGTGCCAGCAGCCAGGCCGGGACAGGGATCAACAATGAGCAGTTCTTC,CASSQAGTGINNEQFF
TRBD2,-,TRBV19,16,TRBJ2-3,TGTGCCAGTACCCCCGTGCGGGGGGTGAGCACAGATACGCAGTATTTT,CASTPVRGVSTDTQYF
TRBD2,-,TRBV7-2,13,TRBJ2-1,TGTGCCAGCAACCCGGGGGGTGTGGATGAGCAGTTCTTC,CASNPGGVDEQFF
-,-,TRBV7-9,16,TRBJ1-3,TGTGCCAGCAGCTTAGGACAGCCGTTATCTGGAAACACCATATATTTT,CASSLGQPLSGNTIYF